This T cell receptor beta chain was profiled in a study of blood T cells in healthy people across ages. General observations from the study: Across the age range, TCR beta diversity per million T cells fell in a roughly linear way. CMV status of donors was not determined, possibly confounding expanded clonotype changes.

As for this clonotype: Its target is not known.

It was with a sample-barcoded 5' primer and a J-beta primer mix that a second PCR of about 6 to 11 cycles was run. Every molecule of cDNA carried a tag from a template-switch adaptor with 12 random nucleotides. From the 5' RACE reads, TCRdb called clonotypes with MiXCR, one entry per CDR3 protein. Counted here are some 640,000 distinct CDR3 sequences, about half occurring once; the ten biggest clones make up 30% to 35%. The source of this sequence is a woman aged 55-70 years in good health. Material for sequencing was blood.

CDR3 in DNA: TGTGCCAGCAGTGTCAGTGCGGGGCCCTATGGCTACACCTTC. Translating gives CASSVSAGPYGYTF. The chain is built from TRBV27 and TRBJ1-2; D may be TRBD1 (5 bases). Germline V gene lookup returns CDR1 MNHEY and CDR2 SMNVEV (reference sequence). The CDR3 runs to 14 residues. The ends were cut back, 5 bases at V and 4 bases at J, with 14 bases in the middle.